These T cell receptor beta chains were read from a single sample in a study of Graves' ophthalmopathy and Graves' hyperthyroidism. TCRdb used MiXCR to reprocess the multiplex PCR reads, holding one entry per CDR3 protein. The sample lists roughly 400,000 distinct CDR3 sequences; 18% were seen once. The sample comprised peripheral blood. The origin of the receptors is a woman between 18 and 29 years old with Graves' ophthalmopathy. Both conserved end residues are part of each CDR3. Fields, in order: D gene, J gene, V gene, clone size, CDR3 protein, CDR3 DNA. A D gene is named only where the DNA matches it firmly. Clone size is not always given. Where it is, it says once, few, many or a class for expanded clones.

NA TRBJ2-5 TRBV29-1 many CSGKGNLQETQYF TGCAGCGGGAAGGGGAACCTACAAGAGACCCAGTACTTC
NA TRBJ2-5 TRBV6-1 NA CAIADSQETQYF TGTGCCATCGCGGACAGCCAAGAGACCCAGTACTTC
NA TRBJ1-1 TRBV29-1 many CSVEWTSSAFF TGCAGCGTTGAATGGACATCGTCAGCTTTCTTT
NA TRBJ1-2 TRBV29-1 many CSASAKKDYGYTF TGCAGCGCCTCGGCTAAGAAGGACTATGGCTACACCTTC
NA TRBJ1-1 TRBV11-2 few CASSPQLTAFF TGTGCCAGCAGCCCTCAACTGACGGCTTTCTTT
NA TRBJ2-7 TRBV12-3/TRBV12-4 many CASSLLLAEQYF TGTGCCAGCAGTTTGCTGCTTGCCGAGCAGTACTTC
TRBD1 TRBJ2-7 TRBV20-1 many CSANPGTASYEQYF TGCAGTGCCAACCCTGGGACAGCAAGCTACGAGCAGTACTTC
TRBD1 TRBJ2-7 TRBV20-1 many CSAPSRTGRREQYF TGCAGTGCCCCGAGTCGGACAGGGCGCAGGGAGCAGTACTTC
TRBD2 TRBJ2-2 TRBV11-2 many CASSSHGGRADGELFF TGTGCCAGCAGCTCCCACGGCGGGAGGGCCGACGGGGAGCTGTTTTTT
NA TRBJ1-2 TRBV2 many CASSPPLVGYTF TGTGCCAGCAGCCCCCCCTTGGTTGGCTACACCTTC
NA TRBJ1-6 TRBV7-2 many CASSPGGRDNSPLHF TGTGCCAGCAGCCCGGGGGGCAGGGACAATTCACCCCTCCACTTT
NA TRBJ1-5 TRBV6-5 many CASSPGKGGHQPQHF TGTGCCAGCAGCCCCGGGAAGGGGGGGCATCAGCCCCAGCATTTT
NA TRBJ2-5 TRBV5-6 many CASSLDGVKETQYF TGTGCCAGCAGCTTGGATGGCGTCAAAGAGACCCAGTACTTC
NA TRBJ1-2 TRBV30 many CAWNGGDGYTF TGTGCCTGGAATGGTGGGGACGGCTACACCTTC
NA TRBJ1-2 TRBV6-1 once CASSEGGWGYGYTF TGTGCCAGCAGTGAAGGAGGGTGGGGATATGGCTACACCTTC
NA TRBJ2-7 TRBV2 many CASSESPMRRDSYEQYF TGTGCCAGCAGTGAGTCGCCTATGCGGAGGGACTCCTACGAGCAGTACTTC
TRBD1 TRBJ2-7 TRBV6-1 many CASSEIRGHPTRISYGEQYF TGTGCCAGCAGTGAAATCAGGGGGCATCCCACCCGAATCTCCTACGGGGAGCAGTACTTC
NA TRBJ1-1 TRBV9 many CANSLGLNTEAFF TGTGCCAACAGCTTAGGGTTGAACACTGAAGCTTTCTTT
NA TRBJ1-1 TRBV30 many CAWILGGTEAFF TGTGCCTGGATCCTAGGTGGGACTGAAGCTTTCTTT
TRBD1 TRBJ2-7 TRBV28 many CASSFRTGYYEQYF TGTGCCAGCAGTTTCCGGACAGGGTACTACGAGCAGTACTTC
NA TRBJ2-5 TRBV9 NA CASSGRDSRETQYF TGTGCCAGCAGCGGCCGGGATTCACGGGAGACCCAGTACTTC
NA TRBJ1-3 TRBV7-2 many CASSQTGGSTIYF TGTGCCAGCAGCCAAACGGGGGGGAGCACCATATATTTT
NA TRBJ1-6 TRBV6-1 NA CASSPEVYNSPLHF TGTGCCAGCAGTCCCGAGGTTTATAATTCACCCCTCCACTTT
NA TRBJ2-5 TRBV7-9 many CASSLGGTREETQYF TGTGCCAGCAGCTTAGGCGGGACCCGGGAAGAGACCCAGTACTTC
TRBD1 TRBJ2-2 TRBV6-2/TRBV6-3 NA CASINRGHFTGELFF TGTGCCAGCATCAACAGGGGGCACTTCACCGGGGAGCTGTTTTTT
NA TRBJ1-2 TRBV12-3/TRBV12-4 many CASRGVVGYGYTF TGTGCCAGCAGGGGGGTAGTGGGCTATGGCTACACCTTC
NA TRBJ2-4 TRBV7-2 many CASSPSWGELAKNIQYF TGTGCCAGCAGCCCCTCGTGGGGGGAACTAGCCAAAAACATTCAGTACTTC
NA TRBJ2-6 TRBV5-6 many CASSLEGRISGANVLTF TGTGCCAGCAGCTTGGAAGGCCGGATCTCTGGGGCCAACGTCCTGACTTTC
NA TRBJ1-5 TRBV7-8 many CASSPQDASNQPQHF TGTGCCAGCAGCCCCCAAGATGCCAGCAATCAGCCCCAGCATTTT
NA TRBJ2-5 TRBV28 many CASLEGPQETQYF TGTGCCAGCTTGGAGGGACCCCAAGAGACCCAGTACTTC
NA TRBJ1-2 TRBV20-1 NA CSARDGERGYTF TGCAGTGCTAGAGATGGTGAGCGGGGCTACACCTTC
TRBD1 TRBJ2-5 TRBV12-3/TRBV12-4 few CASSHHLPDRRETQYF TGTGCCAGCAGCCACCATCTCCCGGACAGGCGGGAGACCCAGTACTTC
NA TRBJ1-5 TRBV6-1 NA CASKIGGNQPQHF TGTGCCAGCAAAATCGGGGGCAATCAGCCCCAGCATTTT
NA TRBJ2-7 TRBV6-5 many CASSYVDGVEQYF TGTGCCAGCAGTTACGTGGACGGGGTCGAGCAGTACTTC
TRBD2 TRBJ2-5 TRBV27 many CASSFGTSGRETQYF TGTGCCAGCAGTTTCGGGACTAGCGGGAGGGAGACCCAGTACTTC
TRBD1 TRBJ2-7 TRBV28 NA CASIYRGEGEQYF TGTGCCAGCATATACAGGGGGGAAGGCGAGCAGTACTTC
TRBD1 TRBJ1-1 TRBV20-1 NA CSAKEGTGGPEAFF TGCAGTGCTAAGGAGGGGACAGGGGGGCCTGAAGCTTTCTTT
NA TRBJ1-1 TRBV28 many CASSSLLPVTEAFF TGTGCCAGCAGTTCGCTGTTACCGGTAACTGAAGCTTTCTTT
TRBD2 TRBJ2-6 TRBV7-2 many CASSPTSTSGVSGANVLTF TGTGCCAGCAGCCCGACCTCTACTAGCGGGGTCTCTGGGGCCAACGTCCTGACTTTC
TRBD1 TRBJ1-5 TRBV11-1 many CASSPGQGGYNQPQHF TGTGCCAGCAGCCCAGGACAGGGGGGCTACAATCAGCCCCAGCATTTT
NA TRBJ2-7 TRBV4-3 few CASSLSTGFRHEQYF TGCGCCAGCAGCCTCTCCACGGGGTTCCGACACGAGCAGTACTTC
NA TRBJ1-1 TRBV30 many CAWNTGMNTEAFF TGTGCCTGGAATACGGGAATGAACACTGAAGCTTTCTTT
TRBD1 TRBJ1-5 TRBV6-2/TRBV6-3 many CASSFPGQGEQPQHF TGTGCCAGCAGTTTCCCGGGACAGGGTGAACAGCCCCAGCATTTT
NA TRBJ1-1 TRBV6-1 many CASQASEAFF TGTGCCAGTCAAGCGTCTGAAGCTTTCTTT
NA TRBJ2-7 TRBV28 many CASSGRTEYEQYF TGTGCCAGCAGTGGCCGGACGGAGTACGAGCAGTACTTC
NA TRBJ2-7 TRBV28 many CASSSHRQGRGPYEQYF TGTGCCAGCAGTTCCCACCGACAGGGGCGGGGGCCCTACGAGCAGTACTTC
NA TRBJ1-2 TRBV7-2 NA CASSLDLDGYTF TGTGCCAGCAGCCTTGACCTGGATGGCTACACCTTC
TRBD2 TRBJ2-7 TRBV19 few CASSPSGSLPYEQYF TGTGCCAGTAGTCCTAGCGGGAGCCTCCCCTACGAGCAGTACTTC
NA TRBJ2-2 TRBV6-2/TRBV6-3 many CASSEGLRGPGELFF TGTGCCAGCAGCGAGGGCTTGAGGGGCCCCGGGGAGCTGTTTTTT
NA TRBJ2-2 TRBV19 once CASSMRHYTGELFF TGTGCCAGTAGTATGAGACACTACACCGGGGAGCTGTTTTTT